This TCR beta chain was captured in a study of cytomegalovirus exposure and HLA in healthy donors. A remark on this clone: Its target is unknown.

Study outcomes and limitations: Cytomegalovirus-associated TCR beta chains were listed, numbering roughly 150. Within an earlier analysis, most TCR beta V segments proved productive either about 87% or about 30% of the time. A missense DCLRE1C variant was associated with V- and J-gene trimming of TCR beta chains in a later analysis, and an independent cohort replicated the association. The analysis excluded some indistinguishable V segments, including TRBV6-2 and TRBV6-3.

Primers included in the PCR were 60 Vbeta and 13 Jbeta primers. Assay used: immunoSEQ multiplex PCR; TCRdb lists only in-frame clones, some missing. The table counts 140,000 to 150,000 clones; 0.9% to 1% lies in the top ten. This CDR3 comprises 13 residues. The germline gives CDR1 GTSNPN, CDR2 SVGIG (reference sequence). The V gene end was trimmed by 4 bases and the J gene end by 5 bases; junction bases not matched to a gene: 6. Sequenced sample: PBMCs. This sequence originates from a male donor in good health and CMV-seronegative. The gene calls are TRBV30 and TRBJ2-3; TRBD2 aligns across 7 bases. The CDR3: CAWTGGRGDTQYF. CDR3 in DNA: TGTGCCTGGACGGGCGGGAGAGGAGATACGCAGTATTTT.